These 9 T cell receptor beta chains originate from one sample sequenced in a study of Ad26.COV2.S vaccination and SARS-CoV-2 variants listed by TCRdb under 2021. Taken with the paper, the label for treatment or condition translates to: over 15 received Ad26.COV2.S at low or high dose, single or two shots; about 5 received placebo; per-sample allocation not given. Repertoires of vaccine and placebo recipients were sequenced from samples taken on day 63 after the first injection. Library generation was performed with the immunoSEQ multiplex PCR assay. TCRdb re-hosts the immuneACCESS table, in-frame sequences only. Its copies lack some clones; in the studies checked, an unresolved V gene accounts for under half of them, and the cause for the rest is not known. In all, the sample holds about 420,000 clones, and around 87% of those were seen once. The top ten constitute 3.6% of the sample. Material: peripheral blood, obtained in a trial of Ad26.COV2.S vaccine versus placebo. All receptors come from a person between 18 and 59 years old who received the Ad26.COV2.S COVID-19 vaccine or a placebo.

The genes are TRBV10-3 and TRBJ1-1; possible D gene TRBD1, 5 bases. Germline CDR1 is ENHRY and CDR2 is SYGVKD. Trimming took 6 bases from V and 3 from J, leaving 11 bases between them. The length of the CDR3 is 13 residues. The DNA for the CDR3 is TGTGCCATCAGGGGGGGGGAGGACACTGAAGCTTTCTTT. Protein product: CAIRGGEDTEAFF.

The V gene is TRBV19, the J gene TRBJ2-7, with TRBD1 as a possible D gene (5 bases). Germline V gene sequence: CDR1 LNHDA, CDR2 SQIVND (reference sequence). The CDR3 consists of 12 residues. The V and J ends lost 4 bases and 6 bases respectively, with 10 bases between them. The CDR3 region is CASSTGSAEQYF. The CDR3 bases are TGTGCCAGTAGTACAGGGTCCGCCGAGCAGTACTTC.

The rearrangement joins TRBV10-3 to TRBJ2-7, with D perhaps matching TRBD1 (5 bases). From germline, CDR1 is ENHRY and CDR2 SYGVKD. The CDR3 loop spans 14 amino acids. The germline V and J ends were trimmed by 2 bases and 1 base, with 9 bases remaining between them. CDR3 sequence (DNA): TGTGCCATCAGTGAGCAGGGCAGGTCCTACGAGCAGTACTTC. As protein: CAISEQGRSYEQYF.

The chain links TRBV12-3 or TRBV12-4 to TRBJ2-2, with D unclear. V lost 1 base and J 8 bases, leaving 5 bases between the germline ends. The CDR3 loop spans 12 amino acids. This CDR3 reads CASSLGRGELFF. The CDR3 nucleotides read TGTGCCAGCAGTTTAGGAAGAGGGGAGCTGTTTTTT.

This chain connects TRBV6-5 to TRBJ2-1; D is uncertain. The CDR3 covers 15 residues. Germline loops: CDR1 MNHEY, CDR2 SVGAGI. The germline V and J ends were trimmed by 0 bases and 0 bases, with 6 bases remaining between them. CDR3 sequence: CASSYSRYSYNEQFF. Written as DNA, the CDR3 is TGTGCCAGCAGTTACTCCCGGTACTCCTACAATGAGCAGTTCTTC.

V is TRBV6-5 and J is TRBJ1-5; perhaps TRBD1 as D (6 bases). In germline, CDR1 is MNHEY, CDR2 SVGAGI. The CDR3 extends over 14 amino acids. Trimming cost V 6 bases and J 0 bases, with 9 bases left between them. This CDR3 reads CASRRDTSNQPQHF. The CDR3 DNA reads as TGTGCCAGCAGACGGGACACTAGCAATCAGCCCCAGCATTTT.

This clone was observed a single time. The V call is TRBV6-5, the J call TRBJ1-5; TRBD1 is a possible D gene (5 bases). The CDR3 loop spans 15 amino acids. Germline V gene lookup returns CDR1 MNHEY and CDR2 SVGAGI. The V end lost 6 bases, the J end lost 5 bases, and 17 bases lay between the germline ends. CDR3 sequence reads: CASSRLGEQDQPQHF. In DNA form, the CDR3 reads TGTGCCAGCAGCCGATTAGGAGAACAGGATCAGCCCCAGCATTTT.

The chain uses TRBV2 and TRBJ2-5, with 7 positions matching TRBD2. This CDR3 is built from 13 residues. J was trimmed by 5 bases and V by 7 bases; bases with no gene match: 7. Germline CDR1 reads SNHLY; CDR2 reads FYNNEI. The chain's CDR3 is CASTEGGFETQYF. The CDR3 DNA is TGTGCCAGCACCGAGGGAGGGTTTGAGACCCAGTACTTC. Supplemented by reference TRBV2 and TRBJ2-5, the full variable domain reads EPEVTQTPSHQVTQMGQEVILRCVPISNHLYFYWYRQILGQKVEFLVSFYNNEISEKSEIFDDQFSVERPDGSNFTLKIRSTKLEDSAMYFCASTEGGFETQYFGPGTRLLVL.

This sequence joins TRBV28 and TRBJ1-4; D is possibly TRBD1 (5 bases). Trimming took off 3 bases at V and 6 bases at J, with 14 bases between the two ends. The CDR3 is 15 residues long. In germline, CDR1 is MDHEN, CDR2 SYDVKM. The CDR3 DNA reads TGTGCCAGCAGTTTCATGGGACTGAGCCATGAAAAACTGTTTTTT. It translates to CASSFMGLSHEKLFF.